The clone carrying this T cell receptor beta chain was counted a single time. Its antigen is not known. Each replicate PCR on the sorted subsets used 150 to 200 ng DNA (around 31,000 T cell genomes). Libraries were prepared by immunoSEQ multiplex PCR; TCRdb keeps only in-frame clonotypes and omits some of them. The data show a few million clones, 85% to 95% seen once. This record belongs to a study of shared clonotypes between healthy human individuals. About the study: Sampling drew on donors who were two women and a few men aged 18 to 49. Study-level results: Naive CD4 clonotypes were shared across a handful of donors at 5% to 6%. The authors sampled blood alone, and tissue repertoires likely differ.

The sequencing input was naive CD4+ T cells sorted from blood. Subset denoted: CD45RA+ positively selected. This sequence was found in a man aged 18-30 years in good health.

DNA for the CDR3: TGTGCCAGCAGCCTTTTCAGGGGGGCGACCGGGGAGCTGTTTTTT. Translated, it gives CASSLFRGATGELFF. V gene TRBV6-6 combines with J gene TRBJ2-2; weak D call: TRBD1 (7 bases). Trimming stripped 6 bases from V and 5 bases from J, with 16 bases between. The CDR3 extends over 15 amino acids. Germline V gene data show CDR1 as MNHNY and CDR2 as SVGAGI (reference sequence).